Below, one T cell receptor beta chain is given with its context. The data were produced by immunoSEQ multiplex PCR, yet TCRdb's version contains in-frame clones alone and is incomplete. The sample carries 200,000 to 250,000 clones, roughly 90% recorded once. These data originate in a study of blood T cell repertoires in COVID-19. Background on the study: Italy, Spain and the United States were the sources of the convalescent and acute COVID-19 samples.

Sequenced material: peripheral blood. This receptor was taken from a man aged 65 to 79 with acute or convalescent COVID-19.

CDR3 DNA: TGTGCCAGCAGCCTCGGTCCGGGACTGGAGACCCAGTACTTC. It translates to CASSLGPGLETQYF. This chain connects TRBV27 to TRBJ2-5, with D possibly matching TRBD2 (6 bases). V dropped 6 bases and J dropped 5 bases, with 16 bases sitting between them. The CDR3 spans 14 residues. CDR1 MNHEY and CDR2 SMNVEV come from the germline V gene (reference sequence).